The 10 T cell receptor beta chains below all came from one sample that was sequenced in a study of blood T cell repertoires in COVID-19. Generated by immunoSEQ multiplex PCR, the TCRdb table keeps only in-frame clones and is missing some. The profile covers approximately 300,000 clones, with around 90% appearing a single time and roughly 5.3% taken by the ten largest. The sequencing input was PBMCs or T cells enriched from blood (not recorded which). These TCRs come from a man in his fifties or sixties who had recovered from COVID-19.

The chain recombines TRBV11-2 with TRBJ2-3, with TRBD2 identical over 8 bases. The V and J ends lost 3 bases and 0 bases, in that order; junction bases with no gene match: 8. This CDR3 contains 17 residues. Germline lookup yields CDR1 SGHAT and CDR2 FQNNGV. The CDR3 here is CASSLGVAGTSTDTQYF. The CDR3 coding sequence is TGTGCCAGCAGCTTGGGTGTAGCGGGAACTAGCACAGATACGCAGTATTTT.

The chain couples TRBV11-2 to TRBJ2-1, with D possibly matching TRBD2 (5 bases). With 2 bases removed from V and 4 bases from J, the gap between germline ends came to 15 bases. The germline CDR1 and CDR2 sequences are SGHAT and FQNNGV. The CDR3 is 16 amino acids. CDR3 sequence reads: CASSLLGLALYNEQFF. The CDR3 region has the DNA TGTGCCAGCAGCTTACTTGGGCTAGCTTTATACAATGAGCAGTTCTTC.

This clone was counted once. The J gene is TRBJ2-5, the V gene TRBV5-1; TRBD1 aligns across 8 bases. The trim removed 4 bases at V and 5 bases at J, leaving 10 bases unmatched. CDR1 SGHRS and CDR2 YFSETQ come from the germline V gene. The CDR3 extends over 15 amino acids. This CDR3 is CASSLRQGTGETQYF. The CDR3 DNA sequence: TGCGCCAGCAGCCTCAGACAGGGGACGGGGGAGACCCAGTACTTC.

The V call is TRBV7-6, the J call TRBJ1-6; D perhaps matches TRBD1 (6 bases). The CDR3 runs to 16 residues. The germline V gene encodes CDR1 SGHVS and CDR2 FNYEAQ. The V end lost 1 base, the J end lost 5 bases, and 12 bases lay between the germline ends. CDR3 coding DNA: TGTGCCAGCAGCTTAGGGTGGGGGCGAAATAATTCACCCCTCCACTTT. Amino acids: CASSLGWGRNNSPLHF.

The rearrangement uses TRBV6-2 or TRBV6-3 and TRBJ1-2, with 7 bases identical to TRBD1. The ends lost 5 bases at V and 7 bases at J; junction bases unmatched: 7. The CDR3 consists of 13 residues. In germline, CDR1 is MNHEY, CDR2 SVGEGT. The chain's CDR3 is CASSPSTGFGYTF. DNA for the CDR3: TGTGCCAGCAGTCCCTCGACAGGGTTTGGCTACACCTTC.

The chain carries TRBV24-1 and TRBJ2-2; 7 bases match TRBD2. This CDR3 spans 18 amino acids. V shed 3 bases and J 5 bases; nucleotides not matched to a gene: 14. From germline, CDR1 is KGHDR and CDR2 SFDVKD. The CDR3 is CATSDPMGGSKKTGELFF. The CDR3 nucleotides are TGTGCCACCAGTGATCCCATGGGAGGGTCTAAGAAAACCGGGGAGCTGTTTTTT.

This clone was observed a handful of times. The chain joins TRBV7-9 to TRBJ2-1, with 11 nucleotides matching TRBD2. There are 16 residues in the CDR3. Germline CDR1 and CDR2: SEHNR and FQNEAQ (reference sequence). Unmatched junction bases numbered 10, after V lost 3 bases and J lost 9 bases. CDR3 amino acids: CASSFPGTSGIVEQFF. The CDR3 region has the DNA TGTGCCAGCAGCTTCCCCGGGACTAGCGGTATCGTTGAGCAGTTCTTC.

The chain combines TRBV7-3 with TRBJ1-1; a weak D match, TRBD1 (5 bases). This CDR3 region has 14 residues. The germline V and J ends were trimmed by 3 bases and 3 bases, with 11 bases remaining between them. Germline-derived CDR1 and CDR2 are SGHTA and FQGTGA. CDR3 in DNA: TGTGCCAGCAGCTTTAGGGGTCCAGACACTGAAGCTTTCTTT. Its translation: CASSFRGPDTEAFF. Supplemented by reference TRBV7-3 and TRBJ1-1, the full variable domain reads GAGVSQTPSNKVTEKGKYVELRCDPISGHTALYWYRQSLGQGPEFLIYFQGTGAADDSGLPNDRFFAVRPEGSVSTLKIQRTERGDSAVYLCASSFRGPDTEAFFGQGTRLTVV.

As to this clone: The junction departs from the called germline gene at one end, perhaps through a read error. The rearrangement uses TRBV3-1 (or the pseudogene TRBV3-2) and TRBJ1-1; TRBD1 matches 7 bases. The CDR3 contains 14 residues. Germline CDR1 reads LGHDT; CDR2 reads YNNKEL (reference sequence). In DNA, the CDR3 is TGTGCCAGCAGCCGGAGACAGGGAAACAATGAAGCTTTCTTT. Its protein is CASSRRQGNNEAFF.

V is TRBV5-1 and J is TRBJ2-1, with 7 bases that match TRBD2. In germline, CDR1 is SGHRS, CDR2 YFSETQ. J gave up 1 base and V 0 bases, and 4 bases lay outside the gene matches. CDR3 length: 16 amino acids. The CDR3 DNA follows: TGCGCCAGCAGCTTGGCGGCGGGGGTGTCCTACAATGAGCAGTTCTTC. Translation gives CASSLAAGVSYNEQFF.